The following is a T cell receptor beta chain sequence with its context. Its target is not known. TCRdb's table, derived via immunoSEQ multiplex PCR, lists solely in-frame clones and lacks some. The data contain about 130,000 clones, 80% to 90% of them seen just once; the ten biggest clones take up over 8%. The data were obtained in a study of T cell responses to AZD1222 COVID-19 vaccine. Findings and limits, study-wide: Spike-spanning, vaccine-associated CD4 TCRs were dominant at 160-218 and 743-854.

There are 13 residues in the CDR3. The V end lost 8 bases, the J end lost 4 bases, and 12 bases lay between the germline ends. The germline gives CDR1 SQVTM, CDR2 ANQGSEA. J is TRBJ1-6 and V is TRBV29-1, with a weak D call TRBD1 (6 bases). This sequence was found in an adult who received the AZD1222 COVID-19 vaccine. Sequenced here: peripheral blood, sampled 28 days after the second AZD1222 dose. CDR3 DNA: TGCAGCACCCGACAGGATTATAATTCACCCCTCCACTTT. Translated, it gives CSTRQDYNSPLHF. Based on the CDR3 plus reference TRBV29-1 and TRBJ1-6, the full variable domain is SAVISQKPSRDICQRGTSLTIQCQVDSQVTMMFWYRQQPGQSLTLIATANQGSEATYESGFVIDKFPISRPNLTFSTLTVSNMSPEDSSIYLCSTRQDYNSPLHFGNGTRLTVT.